The 32 T cell receptor beta chains presented below share a single source sample, sequenced in a study of T cell repertoires in cytomegalovirus infection. Antigen specificity for these receptors is unknown. TCRdb fed the reads into MiXCR, producing one record per CDR3 protein. The table lists roughly 920,000 distinct CDR3 sequences, approximately 31% of them singletons. The specimen was cultured CD8+ T cells from PBMCs, collected from culture after CMV antigen stimulation. Source of these receptors: a human donor in good health (CMV status not recorded). Some clones in this sample may be carry-over from other donors' samples.

The CDR3 reads CASSYSGVQPQHF. The DNA for the CDR3 is TGTGCCAGCAGTTACTCAGGAGTTCAGCCCCAGCATTTT. The chain joins TRBV6-6 to TRBJ1-5, with no clear D. The V gene lost 0 bases and the J gene lost 6 bases, with 6 bases spanning the gap. The CDR3 totals 13 residues. CDR1 MNHNY and CDR2 SVGAGI come from the germline V gene (reference sequence).

The chain couples TRBV4-1 to TRBJ2-7, with TRBD1 matching over 7 bases. V lost 2 bases, J lost 6 bases, and 10 bases stayed unmatched. Germline V gene sequence: CDR1 MGHRA, CDR2 YSYEKL. The CDR3 loop spans 15 amino acids. The CDR3 protein is CASSQPGTEFSEQYF. In DNA, the CDR3 is TGCGCCAGCAGCCAACCCGGGACAGAATTCTCCGAGCAGTACTTC.

This clonotype was seen a handful of times. V and J are TRBV5-1 and TRBJ1-1; possibly TRBD1 for D (6 bases). Germline V gene data show CDR1 as SGHRS and CDR2 as YFSETQ. The V and J ends lost 5 bases and 7 bases respectively, with 12 bases between them. The CDR3 totals 12 residues. Here the CDR3 reads CASRGGQFEAFF. Written as DNA, the CDR3 is TGCGCCAGCAGGGGAGGACAGTTTGAAGCTTTCTTT.

The chain combines TRBV19 with TRBJ2-6; D is undetermined. The CDR3 totals 14 residues. Looked up from germline, CDR1 is LNHDA and CDR2 is SQIVND (reference sequence). With 5 bases removed from V and 1 base from J, the gap between germline ends came to 6 bases. This chain's CDR3 is CASSWSSGANVLTF. For the CDR3, the DNA is TGTGCCAGTAGTTGGAGTTCTGGGGCCAACGTCCTGACTTTC.

This clonotype was counted between two and nine times. The rearrangement joins TRBV6-6 to TRBJ1-3, with D unresolved. V dropped 2 bases and J dropped 0 bases, with 8 bases sitting between them. This CDR3 has 15 amino acids. Germline CDR1 reads MNHNY; CDR2 reads SVGAGI (reference sequence). CDR3 protein: CASSYVAGSGNTIYF. CDR3 coding DNA: TGTGCCAGCAGTTACGTCGCAGGCTCTGGAAACACCATATATTTT.

This clonotype has just a few counts. This rearrangement joins TRBV27 to TRBJ1-2; D gene ambiguous. Germline CDR1 MNHEY, CDR2 SMNVEV (reference sequence). V was cut by 3 bases and J by 8 bases, with 13 bases left in between. CDR3 size: 13 residues. The CDR3 sequence is CASSFSAVLGYTF. In DNA form, the CDR3 reads TGTGCCAGCAGTTTTAGTGCGGTTCTAGGCTACACCTTC.

This clonotype was detected only a few times. This sequence joins TRBV12-3 or TRBV12-4 and TRBJ1-2, with D possibly TRBD1 on 5 matching bases. V was shortened by 0 bases and J by 3 bases, with 8 bases between the two germline ends. This CDR3 has 14 residues. CDR3 amino acids: CASSLAKGHYGYTF. The DNA of the CDR3 is TGTGCCAGCAGTTTAGCTAAGGGACACTATGGCTACACCTTC.

This chain links TRBV19 with TRBJ1-2, with unresolved D. Trimming took off 6 bases at V and 3 bases at J, with 8 bases between the two ends. This CDR3 has 12 residues. Germline V gene lookup returns CDR1 LNHDA and CDR2 SQIVND (reference sequence). CDR3 amino acids: CASSRTDYGYTF. The CDR3 DNA sequence: TGTGCCAGTAGCCGGACGGACTATGGCTACACCTTC.

The chain combines TRBV4-1 with TRBJ2-1, with TRBD2 as a possible D gene (5 bases). V lost 1 base and J lost 8, with 9 bases in between. From germline, CDR1 is MGHRA and CDR2 YSYEKL. This CDR3 contains 13 residues. This chain's CDR3 is CASSQARGYEQFF. The CDR3, as DNA: TGCGCCAGCAGCCAAGCCCGGGGTTATGAGCAGTTCTTC.

This clonotype was found many times. The J gene is TRBJ1-2, the V gene TRBV12-3 or TRBV12-4; D is possibly TRBD1 (5 bases). The V end lost 5 bases, the J end lost 5 bases, and 12 bases lay between the germline ends. This CDR3 region has 13 residues. CDR3 residues: CASSPGRAYGYTF. The CDR3 DNA reads as TGTGCCAGCAGTCCAGGGAGGGCTTATGGCTACACCTTC.

This clonotype was counted a few times. For the CDR3, the DNA is TGTGCCACATCCGACGGGGGGACCAATGAGCAGTTCTTC. Protein product: CATSDGGTNEQFF. The chain links TRBV24-1 to TRBJ2-1; 7 bases line up with TRBD2. The CDR3 totals 13 residues. V trimming: 10 bases; J trimming: 6 bases; junction bases outside the gene matches: 8. Germline-derived CDR1 and CDR2 are KGHDR and SFDVKD.

This clonotype has at least ten counts. The CDR3 here is CASSLELTGMDTGELFF. In nucleotides, the CDR3 is TGTGCCAGCAGCTTAGAGCTGACAGGGATGGACACCGGGGAGCTGTTTTTT. J is TRBJ2-2 and V is TRBV7-2; 7 bases agree with TRBD1. This CDR3 region has 17 residues. With 1 base clipped from V and 3 bases from J, the junction kept 8 bases outside the gene matches. Germline loops: CDR1 SGHTA, CDR2 FQGNSA.

The chain is built from TRBV9 and TRBJ2-5; tentative D call: TRBD2 (5 bases). Germline V gives CDR1 SGDLS, CDR2 YYNGEE. Trimming stripped 4 bases from V and 0 bases from J, with 13 bases between. The CDR3 is 15 amino acids. Written as DNA, the CDR3 is TGTGCCAGCAGCCCCTTCCGCGGGTACCAAGAGACCCAGTACTTC. Encoded protein: CASSPFRGYQETQYF.

This chain uses TRBV4-1 with TRBJ2-7, with D tentatively TRBD1 or TRBD2 (5 bases each). CDR3 length: 15 residues. Deletions cut 2 bases from V and 3 bases from J, with 14 bases between. Germline lookup yields CDR1 MGHRA and CDR2 YSYEKL. The CDR3 loop is CASSQTNLGDYEQYF. The CDR3 bases are TGCGCCAGCAGCCAAACAAACTTGGGGGACTACGAGCAGTACTTC.

This clonotype appeared a few times. The rearrangement links TRBV4-1 to TRBJ2-7; possibly TRBD2 for D (7 bases). This CDR3 comprises 15 residues. The germline gives CDR1 MGHRA, CDR2 YSYEKL. The V end lost 3 bases, the J end lost 0 bases, and 12 bases lay between the germline ends. This CDR3 is CASSQARGPSYEQYF. CDR3 in DNA: TGCGCCAGCAGCCAGGCGCGGGGGCCCTCCTACGAGCAGTACTTC.

This chain links TRBV7-2 with TRBJ2-3; 7 nucleotides agree with TRBD1. J was trimmed by 0 bases and V by 5 bases; bases with no gene match: 5. Looked up from germline, CDR1 is SGHTA and CDR2 is FQGNSA. The CDR3 length is 15 residues. CDR3 sequence (DNA): TGTGCCAGCAGCGACCGGGACAGTAGCACAGATACGCAGTATTTT. This codes for CASSDRDSSTDTQYF. Full variable domain (rest looked up from reference TRBV7-2 and TRBJ2-3): GAGVSQSPSNKVTEKGKDVELRCDPISGHTALYWYRQSLGQGLEFLIYFQGNSAPDKSGLPSDRFSAERTGGSVSTLTIQRTQQEDSAVYLCASSDRDSSTDTQYFGPGTRLTVL.

This clonotype came up many times. The chain combines TRBV7-6 with TRBJ2-3; D call uncertain. The V end lost 2 bases, the J end lost 4 bases, and 19 bases lay between the germline ends. This CDR3 region has 17 residues. Germline V gene sequence: CDR1 SGHVS, CDR2 FNYEAQ. The CDR3 sequence is CASSLSRPRDIADTQYF. Here the CDR3 DNA reads TGTGCCAGCAGCTTAAGCCGCCCAAGGGATATAGCAGATACGCAGTATTTT. Combining the CDR3 with reference TRBV7-6 and TRBJ2-3 gives the whole variable domain GAGVSQSPRYKVTKRGQDVALRCDPISGHVSLYWYRQALGQGPEFLTYFNYEAQQDKSGLPNDRFSAERPEGSISTLTIQRTEQRDSAMYRCASSLSRPRDIADTQYFGPGTRLTVL.

The rearrangement joins TRBV4-1 to TRBJ1-2, with D unresolved. This CDR3 has 16 amino acids. Germline CDR1 reads MGHRA; CDR2 reads YSYEKL. Between the trimmed V and J ends, which lost 0 bases and 2 bases, there was a span of 13 bases. CDR3 sequence (DNA): TGCGCCAGCAGCCAAGATAAGGTCCTCATAAACTATGGCTACACCTTC. Protein product: CASSQDKVLINYGYTF.

This clonotype was seen at least ten times. The chain joins TRBV19 to TRBJ1-5; D is possibly TRBD1 (5 bases). CDR1 and CDR2 from the germline V gene are LNHDA and SQIVND (reference sequence). V dropped 4 bases and J dropped 0 bases, with 13 bases sitting between them. The CDR3 has 16 residues. In nucleotides, the CDR3 is TGTGCCAGTAGTAGCAGACAGTATGATAGCAATCAGCCCCAGCATTTT. Amino acid sequence: CASSSRQYDSNQPQHF.

This clonotype was counted only a few times. The chain recombines TRBV7-8 with TRBJ1-1; perhaps TRBD1 as D (5 bases). Germline CDR1 is SGHVS and CDR2 is FQNEAQ. Trimming cost V 7 bases and J 8 bases, with 20 bases left between them. The CDR3 runs 14 residues. CDR3 in amino acids: CASTSGGAVGEAFF. The CDR3 DNA is TGTGCCAGCACCTCGGGGGGTGCTGTAGGCGAAGCTTTCTTT.

This clonotype was seen only once. A read error may account for a junction end that differs from germline. The V gene is TRBV11-2, the J gene TRBJ2-1; 7 bases agree with TRBD2. Per the germline V gene, CDR1 is SGHAT and CDR2 is FQNNGV. The CDR3 covers 15 residues. This chain's CDR3 is CVSSLGQRGYNEQFF. The CDR3 nucleotides are TGTGTCAGCAGCTTAGGGCAGCGGGGCTACAATGAGCAGTTCTTC. Based on the CDR3 plus reference TRBV11-2 and TRBJ2-1, the full variable domain is EAGVAQSPRYKIIEKRQSVAFWCNPISGHATLYWYQQILGQGPKLLIQFQNNGVVDDSQLPKDRFSAERLKGVDSTLKIQPAKLEDSAVYLCVSSLGQRGYNEQFFGPGTRLTVL.

This clonotype was seen many times. DNA for the CDR3: TGTGCCAGCAGCTTAGGACCGGGTGGGGAGCAGTACGTC. It yields the protein CASSLGPGGEQYV. The chain has TRBV7-2 and TRBJ2-7; unclear D gene. The CDR3 has 13 amino acids. Trimming removed 1 base at V and 7 bases at J, with 11 bases between. Germline CDR1 SGHTA, CDR2 FQGNSA.

In DNA form, the CDR3 reads TGTGCCAGCAGTGACGGCTCAGCCAATGAGCAGTTCTTC. It codes for CASSDGSANEQFF. The J gene is TRBJ2-1, the V gene TRBV6-4; no definite D call. The CDR3 is 13 amino acids. Germline CDR1 is MRHNA and CDR2 is SNTAGT. Trimming removed 2 bases at V and 6 bases at J, with 8 bases between.

This chain uses TRBV15 with TRBJ1-1; D uncertain. The germline CDR1 and CDR2 sequences are LNHNV and YYDKDF (reference sequence). The CDR3 runs to 14 residues. Trimming shortened V by 4 bases and J by 4 bases, and 13 bases separated the two germline ends. The CDR3 DNA reads as TGTGCCACCAGCATGTACAGAGTAGGCACTGAAGCTTTCTTT. Its translation: CATSMYRVGTEAFF.

This clonotype was seen at least ten times. The chain couples TRBV7-2 to TRBJ2-7; tentative D call: TRBD2 (7 bases). This CDR3 has 17 residues. V shed 5 bases and J shed 4 bases, with 24 bases lying between them. The germline gives CDR1 SGHTA, CDR2 FQGNSA. CDR3 in amino acids: CASSLGMRGGAVYEQYV. CDR3 nucleotides: TGTGCCAGCAGCCTAGGAATGAGGGGGGGGGCTGTGTACGAGCAGTACGTC.

The V call is TRBV6-1, the J call TRBJ1-2; D is ambiguous. Germline V gives CDR1 MNHNS, CDR2 SASEGT. CDR3 length equals 14 residues. V was pared by 3 bases and J by 0 bases, with 8 bases between. CDR3 loop: CASSDFGANYGYTF. The CDR3 DNA follows: TGTGCCAGCAGTGATTTCGGGGCTAACTATGGCTACACCTTC.

This clonotype occurred a few times. The chain links TRBV2 to TRBJ1-1; 8 bases map to TRBD1. Trimming cost V 5 bases and J 1 base; bases outside gene matches: 9. The germline V gene encodes CDR1 SNHLY and CDR2 FYNNEI. The CDR3 has 16 residues. The CDR3: CASSTWDRPSNTEAFF. The CDR3, as DNA: TGTGCCAGCAGTACATGGGACAGGCCATCGAACACTGAAGCTTTCTTT.

There are many counts of this clonotype. V gene TRBV7-8 combines with J gene TRBJ1-4; TRBD1 might be the D (6 bases). Germline V gene sequence: CDR1 SGHVS, CDR2 FQNEAQ. Trimming removed 5 bases from V and 0 bases from J, with 10 bases in between. This CDR3 has 15 amino acids. The CDR3 sequence is CASSVRQATNEKLFF. The CDR3 region has the DNA TGTGCCAGCAGCGTACGACAGGCAACTAATGAAAAACTGTTTTTT.

The chain uses TRBV7-8 and TRBJ2-2; D ambiguous. The V end was cut by 4 bases, the J end by 3 bases, with 9 bases between. Germline V CDR1 and CDR2: SGHVS, FQNEAQ. This CDR3 spans 14 amino acids. The CDR3 reads CASSSDTYTGELFF. Written as DNA, the CDR3 is TGTGCCAGCAGCTCAGACACGTACACCGGGGAGCTGTTTTTT.

In DNA, the CDR3 is TGTGCCAGCAGCGTAGCTCCGGGGGAGGCCACTGAAGCTTTCTTT. Its protein product is CASSVAPGEATEAFF. The chain recombines TRBV9 with TRBJ1-1, with D tentatively TRBD1 (5 bases). Germline V CDR1 and CDR2: SGDLS, YYNGEE. V was trimmed by 0 bases and J by 4 bases, leaving 13 bases between them. The CDR3 spans 15 residues.

The J gene is TRBJ2-7, the V gene TRBV20-1; 8 bases are a match to TRBD1. The CDR3 runs to 15 residues. Germline CDR1 reads DFQATT; CDR2 reads SNEGSKA (reference sequence). V shed 0 bases, J shed 3 bases, and the junction held 7 bases outside the gene matches. CDR3 sequence: CSARDLDTGGYEQYV. DNA for the CDR3: TGCAGTGCTAGAGATTTGGACACAGGGGGCTACGAGCAGTACGTC.

This clonotype was counted only a few times. The chain is built from TRBV6-5 and TRBJ1-2; 10 bases align to TRBD1. CDR3 length: 13 amino acids. J was trimmed by 7 bases and V by 6 bases; bases with no gene match: 5. CDR1 is MNHEY, CDR2 SVGAGI, per germline. The CDR3 reads CASSPGTGAGYTF. The CDR3 DNA is TGTGCCAGCAGCCCCGGGACAGGGGCTGGCTACACCTTC.